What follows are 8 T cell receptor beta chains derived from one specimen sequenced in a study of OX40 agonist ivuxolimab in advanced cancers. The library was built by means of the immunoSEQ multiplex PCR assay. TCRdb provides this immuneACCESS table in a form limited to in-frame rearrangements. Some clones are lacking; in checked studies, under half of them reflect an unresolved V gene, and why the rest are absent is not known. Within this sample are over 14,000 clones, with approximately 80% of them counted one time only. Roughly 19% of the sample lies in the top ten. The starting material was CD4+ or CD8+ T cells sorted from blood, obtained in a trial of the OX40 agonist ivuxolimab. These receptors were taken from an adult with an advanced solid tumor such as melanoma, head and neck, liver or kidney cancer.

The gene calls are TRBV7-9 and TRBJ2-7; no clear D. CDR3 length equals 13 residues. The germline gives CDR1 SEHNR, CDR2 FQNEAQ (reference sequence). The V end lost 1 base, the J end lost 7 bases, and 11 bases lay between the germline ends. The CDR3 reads CASSLVRLEEQYF. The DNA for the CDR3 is TGTGCCAGCAGCTTAGTACGACTTGAAGAGCAGTACTTC.

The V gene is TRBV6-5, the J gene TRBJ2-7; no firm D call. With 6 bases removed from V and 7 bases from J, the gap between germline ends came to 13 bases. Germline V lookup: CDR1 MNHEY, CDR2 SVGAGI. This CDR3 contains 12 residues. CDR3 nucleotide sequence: TGTGCCAGCAGCCCGAGCTTGGGGGAGCAGTACTTC. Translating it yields CASSPSLGEQYF.

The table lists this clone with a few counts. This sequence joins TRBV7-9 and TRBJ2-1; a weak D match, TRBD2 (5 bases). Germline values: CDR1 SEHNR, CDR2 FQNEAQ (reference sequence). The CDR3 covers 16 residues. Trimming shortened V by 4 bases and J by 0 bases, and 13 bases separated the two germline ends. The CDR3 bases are TGTGCCAGCAGCTCTTCCCGGACTGCCTCCTACAATGAGCAGTTCTTC. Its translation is CASSSSRTASYNEQFF.

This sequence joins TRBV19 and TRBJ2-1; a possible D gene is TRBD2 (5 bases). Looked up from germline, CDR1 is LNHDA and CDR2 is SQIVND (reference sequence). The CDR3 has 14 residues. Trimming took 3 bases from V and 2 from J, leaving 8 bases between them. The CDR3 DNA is TGTGCCAGTAGTATTGGGAGTCCCTACAATGAGCAGTTCTTC. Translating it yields CASSIGSPYNEQFF.

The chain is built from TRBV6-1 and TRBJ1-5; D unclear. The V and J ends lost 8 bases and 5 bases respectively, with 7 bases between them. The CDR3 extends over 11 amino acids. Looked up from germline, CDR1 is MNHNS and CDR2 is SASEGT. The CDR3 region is CASGPDQPQHF. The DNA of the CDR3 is TGTGCCAGCGGGCCCGATCAGCCCCAGCATTTT.

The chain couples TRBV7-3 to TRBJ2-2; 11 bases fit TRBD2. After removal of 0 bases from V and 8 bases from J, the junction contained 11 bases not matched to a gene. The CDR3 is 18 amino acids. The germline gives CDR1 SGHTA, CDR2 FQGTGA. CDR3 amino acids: CASSLTLGSGRAGGELFF. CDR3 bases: TGTGCCAGCAGCTTAACGTTAGGTAGCGGGAGGGCCGGAGGGGAGCTGTTTTTT.

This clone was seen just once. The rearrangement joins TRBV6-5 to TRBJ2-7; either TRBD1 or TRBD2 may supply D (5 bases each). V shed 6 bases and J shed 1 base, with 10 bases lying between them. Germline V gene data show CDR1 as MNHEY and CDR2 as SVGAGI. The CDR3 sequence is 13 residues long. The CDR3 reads CASSPGASYEQYF. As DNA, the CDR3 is TGTGCCAGCAGCCCCGGGGCTTCCTACGAGCAGTACTTC.

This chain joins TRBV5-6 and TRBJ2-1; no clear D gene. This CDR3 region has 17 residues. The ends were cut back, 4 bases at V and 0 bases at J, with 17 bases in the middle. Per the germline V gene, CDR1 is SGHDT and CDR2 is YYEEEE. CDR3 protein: CASSDRSLLGSYNEQFF. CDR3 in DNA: TGTGCCAGCAGCGACCGTTCATTGCTCGGCTCCTACAATGAGCAGTTCTTC.